The clone carrying this T cell receptor beta chain was seen just once. In the source study's methods: Amplified reference gene primers provided the basis for estimating nucleated cell counts. Only in-frame clones appear in the TCRdb table, and some are missing; sequencing was by immunoSEQ multiplex PCR. That table gives V, J and clone size, and the DNA gave D and trimming. The data hold roughly 260,000 clones, with more than 75% observed a single time. Trimming cost V 3 bases and J 15 bases; bases outside gene matches: 4. The CDR3 totals 13 residues. Germline CDR1 reads LNHDA; CDR2 reads SQIVND (reference sequence). This record comes from a study of blood T cell repertoires in COVID-19. Looking at the study overall: T cells, B-cell-depleted T cells, or PBMCs supplied cDNA or gDNA.

Sequenced sample: peripheral blood. The V and J genes are TRBV19 and TRBJ2-1; TRBD2 agrees at 14 bases. The receptor's source is a woman aged 50 to 60 with acute or convalescent COVID-19. CDR3 in amino acids: CASSIGLAGGTFF. Here the CDR3 DNA reads TGTGCCAGTAGTATTGGACTAGCGGGAGGTACGTTCTTC.